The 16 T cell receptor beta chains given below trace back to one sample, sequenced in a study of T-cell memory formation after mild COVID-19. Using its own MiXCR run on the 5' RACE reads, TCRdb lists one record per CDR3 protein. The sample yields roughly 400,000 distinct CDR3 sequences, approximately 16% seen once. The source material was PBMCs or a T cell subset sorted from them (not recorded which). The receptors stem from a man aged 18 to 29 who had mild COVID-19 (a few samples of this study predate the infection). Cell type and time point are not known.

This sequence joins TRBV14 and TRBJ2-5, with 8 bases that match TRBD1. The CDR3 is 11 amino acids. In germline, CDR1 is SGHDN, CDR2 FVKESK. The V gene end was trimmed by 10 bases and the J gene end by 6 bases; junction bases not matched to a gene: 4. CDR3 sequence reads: CATTGVQTQYF. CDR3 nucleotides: TGTGCCACGACAGGGGTTCAGACCCAGTACTTC.

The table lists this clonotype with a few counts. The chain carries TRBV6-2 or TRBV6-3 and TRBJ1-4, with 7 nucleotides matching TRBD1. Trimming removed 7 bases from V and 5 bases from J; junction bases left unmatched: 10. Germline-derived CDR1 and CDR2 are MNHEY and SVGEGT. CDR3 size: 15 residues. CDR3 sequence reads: CASNQPGQSNEKLFF. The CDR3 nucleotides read TGTGCCAGCAACCAACCGGGACAGTCGAATGAAAAACTGTTTTTT.

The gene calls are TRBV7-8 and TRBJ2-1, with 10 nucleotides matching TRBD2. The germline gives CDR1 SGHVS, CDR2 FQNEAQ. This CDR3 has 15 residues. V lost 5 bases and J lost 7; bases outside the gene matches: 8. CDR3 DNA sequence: TGTGCCAGCAGCCAGACAGCGGGGGGGCGAAATGAGCAGTTCTTC. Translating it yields CASSQTAGGRNEQFF.

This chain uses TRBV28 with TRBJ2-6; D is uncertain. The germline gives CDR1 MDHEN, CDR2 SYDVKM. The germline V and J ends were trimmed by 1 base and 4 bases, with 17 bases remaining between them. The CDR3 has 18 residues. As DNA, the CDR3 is TGTGCCAGCAGTTTATCCATCTTCGAGGTCCTCGGGGCCAACGTCCTGACTTTC. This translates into CASSLSIFEVLGANVLTF.

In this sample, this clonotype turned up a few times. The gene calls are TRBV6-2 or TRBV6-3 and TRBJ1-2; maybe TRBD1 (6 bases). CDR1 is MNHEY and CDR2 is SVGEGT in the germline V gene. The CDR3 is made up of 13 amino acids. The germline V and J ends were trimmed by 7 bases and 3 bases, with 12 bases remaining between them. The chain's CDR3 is CASKVGGDYGYTF. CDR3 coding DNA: TGTGCCAGCAAGGTCGGGGGCGACTATGGCTACACCTTC.

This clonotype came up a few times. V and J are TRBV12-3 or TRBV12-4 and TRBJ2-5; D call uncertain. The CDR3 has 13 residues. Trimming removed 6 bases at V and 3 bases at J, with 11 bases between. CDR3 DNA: TGTGCCAGCAGATGGACGGACGAAGAGACCCAGTACTTC. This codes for CASRWTDEETQYF.

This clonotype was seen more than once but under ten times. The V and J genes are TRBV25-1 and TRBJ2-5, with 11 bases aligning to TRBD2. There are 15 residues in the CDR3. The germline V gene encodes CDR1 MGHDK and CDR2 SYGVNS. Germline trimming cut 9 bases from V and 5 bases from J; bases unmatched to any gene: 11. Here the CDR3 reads CASGRSSGGWETQYF. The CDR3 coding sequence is TGTGCCAGTGGGAGGTCTAGCGGGGGGTGGGAGACCCAGTACTTC.

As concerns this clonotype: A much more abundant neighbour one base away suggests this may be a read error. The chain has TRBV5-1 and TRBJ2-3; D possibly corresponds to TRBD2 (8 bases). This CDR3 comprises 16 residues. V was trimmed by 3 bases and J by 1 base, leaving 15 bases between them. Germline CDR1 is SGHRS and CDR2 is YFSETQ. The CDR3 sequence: CASSYRGLEGTDTQYF. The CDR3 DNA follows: TGCGCCAGCAGCTACAGGGGACTAGAGGGCACAGATACGCAGTATTTT.

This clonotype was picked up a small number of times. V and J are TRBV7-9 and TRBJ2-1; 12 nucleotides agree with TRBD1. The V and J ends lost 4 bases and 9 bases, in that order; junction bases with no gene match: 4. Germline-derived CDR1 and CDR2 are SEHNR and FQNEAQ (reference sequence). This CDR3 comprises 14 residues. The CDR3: CASSWGQGALEQFF. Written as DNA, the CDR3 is TGTGCCAGCAGCTGGGGACAGGGGGCCCTTGAGCAGTTCTTC.

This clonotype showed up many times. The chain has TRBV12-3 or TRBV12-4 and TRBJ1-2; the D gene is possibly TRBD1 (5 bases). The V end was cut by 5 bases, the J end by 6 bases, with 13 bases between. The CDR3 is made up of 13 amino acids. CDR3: CASSPGGGHGYTF. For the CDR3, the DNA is TGTGCCAGCAGTCCTGGGGGTGGGCATGGCTACACCTTC.

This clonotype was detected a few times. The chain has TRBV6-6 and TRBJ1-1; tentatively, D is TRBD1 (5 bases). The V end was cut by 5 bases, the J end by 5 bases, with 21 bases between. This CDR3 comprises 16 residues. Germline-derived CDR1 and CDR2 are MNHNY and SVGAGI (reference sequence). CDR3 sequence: CASSDPFEGRITEAFF. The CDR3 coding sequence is TGTGCCAGCAGTGACCCCTTTGAGGGGCGAATAACTGAAGCTTTCTTT.

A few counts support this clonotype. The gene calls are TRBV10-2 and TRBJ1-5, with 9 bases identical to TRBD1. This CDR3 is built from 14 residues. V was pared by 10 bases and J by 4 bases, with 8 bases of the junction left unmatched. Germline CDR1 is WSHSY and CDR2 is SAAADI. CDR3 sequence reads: CATDGTGRNQPQHF. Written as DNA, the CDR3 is TGCGCCACCGACGGGACAGGGAGGAATCAGCCCCAGCATTTT.

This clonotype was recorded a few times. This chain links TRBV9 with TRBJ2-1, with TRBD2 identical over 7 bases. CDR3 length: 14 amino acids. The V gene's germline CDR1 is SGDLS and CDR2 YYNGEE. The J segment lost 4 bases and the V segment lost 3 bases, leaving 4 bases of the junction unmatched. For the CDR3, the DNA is TGTGCCAGCAGCGCTACGGGGGGATACAATGAGCAGTTCTTC. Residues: CASSATGGYNEQFF.

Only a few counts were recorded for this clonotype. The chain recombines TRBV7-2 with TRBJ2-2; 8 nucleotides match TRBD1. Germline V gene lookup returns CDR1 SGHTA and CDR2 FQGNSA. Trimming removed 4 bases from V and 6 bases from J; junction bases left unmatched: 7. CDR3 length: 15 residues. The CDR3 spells CASSWDRSRAGELFF. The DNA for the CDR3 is TGTGCCAGCAGCTGGGACAGGTCGAGGGCCGGGGAGCTGTTTTTT. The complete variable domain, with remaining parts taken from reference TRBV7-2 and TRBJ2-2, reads GAGVSQSPSNKVTEKGKDVELRCDPISGHTALYWYRQSLGQGLEFLIYFQGNSAPDKSGLPSDRFSAERTGGSVSTLTIQRTQQEDSAVYLCASSWDRSRAGELFFGEGSRLTVL.

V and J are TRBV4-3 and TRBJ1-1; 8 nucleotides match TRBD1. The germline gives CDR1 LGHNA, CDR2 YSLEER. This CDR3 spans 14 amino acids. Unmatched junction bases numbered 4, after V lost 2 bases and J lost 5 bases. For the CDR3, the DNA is TGCGCCAGCAGCCAATTACAGGGGGGGACTGAAGCTTTCTTT. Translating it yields CASSQLQGGTEAFF.

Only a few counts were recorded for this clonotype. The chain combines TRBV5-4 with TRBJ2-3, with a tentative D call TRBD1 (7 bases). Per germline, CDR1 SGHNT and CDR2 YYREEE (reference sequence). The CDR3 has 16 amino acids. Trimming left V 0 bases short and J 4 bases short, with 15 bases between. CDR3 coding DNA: TGTGCCAGCAGCTTGGGTCTAGGAGGGGGCGCAGATACGCAGTATTTT. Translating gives CASSLGLGGGADTQYF. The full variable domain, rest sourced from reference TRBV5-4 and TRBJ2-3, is ETGVTQSPTHLIKTRGQQVTLRCSSQSGHNTVSWYQQALGQGPQFIFQYYREEENGRGNFPPRFSGLQFPNYSSELNVNALELDDSALYLCASSLGLGGGADTQYFGPGTRLTVL.